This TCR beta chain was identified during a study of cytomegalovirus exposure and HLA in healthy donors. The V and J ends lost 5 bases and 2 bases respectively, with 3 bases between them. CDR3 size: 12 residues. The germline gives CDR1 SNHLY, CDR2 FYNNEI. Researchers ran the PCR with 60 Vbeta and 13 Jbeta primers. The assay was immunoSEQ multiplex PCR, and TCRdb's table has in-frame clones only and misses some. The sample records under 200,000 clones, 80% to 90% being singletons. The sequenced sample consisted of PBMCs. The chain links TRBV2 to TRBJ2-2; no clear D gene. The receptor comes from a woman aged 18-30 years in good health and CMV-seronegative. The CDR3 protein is CASSTNTGELFF. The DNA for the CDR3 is TGTGCCAGCAGTACTAACACCGGGGAGCTGTTTTTT. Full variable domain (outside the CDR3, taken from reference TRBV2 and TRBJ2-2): EPEVTQTPSHQVTQMGQEVILRCVPISNHLYFYWYRQILGQKVEFLVSFYNNEISEKSEIFDDQFSVERPDGSNFTLKIRSTKLEDSAMYFCASSTNTGELFFGEGSRLTVL.